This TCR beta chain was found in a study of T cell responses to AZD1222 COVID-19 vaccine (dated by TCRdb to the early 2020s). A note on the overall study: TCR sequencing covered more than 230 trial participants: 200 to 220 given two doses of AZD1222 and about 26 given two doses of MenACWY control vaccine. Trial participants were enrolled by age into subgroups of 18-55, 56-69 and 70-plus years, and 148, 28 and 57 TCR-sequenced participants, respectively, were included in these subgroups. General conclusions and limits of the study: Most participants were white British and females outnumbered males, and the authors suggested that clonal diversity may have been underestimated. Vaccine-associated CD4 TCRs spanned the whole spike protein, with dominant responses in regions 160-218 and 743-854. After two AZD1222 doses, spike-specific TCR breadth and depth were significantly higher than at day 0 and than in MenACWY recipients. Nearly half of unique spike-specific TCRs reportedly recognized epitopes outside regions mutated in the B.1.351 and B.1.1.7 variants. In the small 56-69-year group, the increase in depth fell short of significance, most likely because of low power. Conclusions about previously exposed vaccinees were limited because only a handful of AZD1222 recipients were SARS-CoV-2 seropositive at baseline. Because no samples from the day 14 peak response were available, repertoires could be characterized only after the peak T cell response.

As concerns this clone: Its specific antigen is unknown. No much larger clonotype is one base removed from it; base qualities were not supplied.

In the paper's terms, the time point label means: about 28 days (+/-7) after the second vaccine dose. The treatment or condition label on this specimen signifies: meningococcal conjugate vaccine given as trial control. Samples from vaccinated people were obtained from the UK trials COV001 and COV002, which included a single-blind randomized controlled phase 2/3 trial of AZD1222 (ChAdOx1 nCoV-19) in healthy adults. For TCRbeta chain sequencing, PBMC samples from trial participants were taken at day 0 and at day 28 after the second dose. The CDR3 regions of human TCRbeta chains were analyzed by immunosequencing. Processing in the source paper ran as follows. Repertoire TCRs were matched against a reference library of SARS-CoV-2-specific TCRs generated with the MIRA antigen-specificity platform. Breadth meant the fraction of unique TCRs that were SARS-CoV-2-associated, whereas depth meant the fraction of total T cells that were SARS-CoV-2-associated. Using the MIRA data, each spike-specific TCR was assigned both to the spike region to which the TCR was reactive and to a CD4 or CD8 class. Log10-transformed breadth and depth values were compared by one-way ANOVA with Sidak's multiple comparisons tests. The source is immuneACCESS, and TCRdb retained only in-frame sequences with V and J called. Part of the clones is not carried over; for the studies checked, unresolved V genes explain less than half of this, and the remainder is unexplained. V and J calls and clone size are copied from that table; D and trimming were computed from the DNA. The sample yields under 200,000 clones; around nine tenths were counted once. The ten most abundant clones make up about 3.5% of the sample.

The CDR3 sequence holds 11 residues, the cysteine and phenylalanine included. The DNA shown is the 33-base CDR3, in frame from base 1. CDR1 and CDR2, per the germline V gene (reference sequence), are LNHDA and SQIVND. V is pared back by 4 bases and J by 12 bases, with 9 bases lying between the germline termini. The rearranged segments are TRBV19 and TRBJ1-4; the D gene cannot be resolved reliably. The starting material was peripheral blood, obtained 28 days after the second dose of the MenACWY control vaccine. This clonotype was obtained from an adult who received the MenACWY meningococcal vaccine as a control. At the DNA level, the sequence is TGTGCCAGTAGTAGTCGGAACGAACTGTTTTTT. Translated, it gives CASSSRNELFF.